One sample yielded the 24 T cell receptor beta chains listed below, sequenced in a study of cytomegalovirus exposure and HLA in healthy donors. PCR amplification relied on 60 Vbeta primers (plus 13 Jbeta primers). The repertoire was sequenced with immunoSEQ multiplex PCR; TCRdb's copy has only in-frame clones and lacks some. Altogether approximately 130,000 clones are present, 65% to 85% being singletons, with the ten largest covering around 1.8%. Sequencing input: PBMCs. Receptors were obtained from a woman aged 40 to 55 in good health and CMV-seronegative.

The chain employs TRBV28 and TRBJ2-1; no clear D. From germline, CDR1 is MDHEN and CDR2 SYDVKM. The V gene lost 7 bases and the J gene lost 0 bases, with 10 bases spanning the gap. The CDR3 covers 14 residues. As DNA, the CDR3 is TGTGCCAGCACGGCGGTAAGCTCCTACAATGAGCAGTTCTTC. Translation gives CASTAVSSYNEQFF.

DNA for the CDR3: TGTGCCAGCAGCCACCCGGGACAGGGGAACTACGAGCAGTACTTC. It translates to CASSHPGQGNYEQYF. This chain connects TRBV7-6 to TRBJ2-7; 10 nucleotides align to TRBD1. CDR3 length: 15 residues. V shed 5 bases, J shed 3 bases, and the junction held 7 bases outside the gene matches. CDR1 is SGHVS, CDR2 FNYEAQ, per germline.

This chain joins TRBV19 and TRBJ1-1, with a weak D call TRBD1 (6 bases). CDR3 length equals 13 residues. V dropped 5 bases and J dropped 4 bases, with 11 bases sitting between them. Germline V lookup: CDR1 LNHDA, CDR2 SQIVND (reference sequence). The CDR3 sequence is CASSLAGATEAFF. CDR3 sequence (DNA): TGTGCCAGTAGTCTGGCAGGGGCCACTGAAGCTTTCTTT.

The chain has TRBV6-5 and TRBJ2-7, with TRBD2 identical over 7 bases. V lost 0 bases and J lost 4; bases outside the gene matches: 6. There are 15 residues in the CDR3. Looked up from germline, CDR1 is MNHEY and CDR2 is SVGAGI. CDR3 sequence (DNA): TGTGCCAGCAGTTACTCGGGGGGGTTAGGATACGAGCAGTACTTC. The encoded protein is CASSYSGGLGYEQYF.

The chain carries TRBV6-5 and TRBJ2-5, with D possibly being TRBD1 (7 bases). The CDR3 is made up of 14 amino acids. Per the germline V gene, CDR1 is MNHEY and CDR2 is SVGAGI. Trimming removed 7 bases from V and 4 bases from J, with 16 bases in between. DNA of the CDR3: TGTGCCAGCACGACTAGGGGGCGATTAGAGACCCAGTACTTC. Protein product: CASTTRGRLETQYF.

CDR3 in DNA: TGTGCCAGCAGCCAACGGGAGTTGAGTCAGCCCCAGCATTTT. As protein: CASSQRELSQPQHF. The chain is built from TRBV2 and TRBJ1-5; D is unresolved. The CDR3 totals 14 residues. CDR1 and CDR2 from the germline V gene are SNHLY and FYNNEI. Deletions cut 6 bases from V and 6 bases from J, with 15 bases between.

J is TRBJ1-4 and V is TRBV28, with 7 positions matching TRBD1. CDR1 and CDR2 (germline): MDHEN, SYDVKM. V shed 5 bases, J shed 5 bases, and the junction held 5 bases outside the gene matches. The CDR3 has 14 residues. CDR3 sequence reads: CASSRQGWNEKLFF. The CDR3 DNA is TGTGCCAGCAGTAGACAGGGATGGAATGAAAAACTGTTTTTT.

The rearrangement links TRBV7-2 to TRBJ2-7; no firm D call. V was shortened by 3 bases and J by 2 bases, with 8 bases between the two germline ends. The length of the CDR3 is 13 residues. Germline loops: CDR1 SGHTA, CDR2 FQGNSA. The CDR3 region has the DNA TGTGCCAGCAGCTTCGGCGGCGCCTACGAGCAGTACTTC. It specifies CASSFGGAYEQYF.

The gene calls are TRBV5-8 and TRBJ1-1, with 7 bases matching TRBD1. Germline V CDR1 and CDR2: SGHTS, YDEGEE. The CDR3 length is 14 residues. The V and J ends lost 0 bases and 10 bases, in that order; junction bases with no gene match: 9. The CDR3 nucleotides read TGTGCCAGCAGCTTGGACAGGGGTACGGCCAGAGCTTTCTTT. As protein: CASSLDRGTARAFF.

V is TRBV30 and J is TRBJ1-5; no clear D gene. Trimming left V 2 bases short and J 10 bases short, with 15 bases between. This CDR3 has 13 residues. Germline V gene lookup returns CDR1 GTSNPN and CDR2 SVGIG (reference sequence). The CDR3 nucleotides read TGTGCCTGGAGTACTCACCTAGGCGCTCCCCAGCATTTT. This gives the protein CAWSTHLGAPQHF.

This clone is a singleton in its sample. DNA of the CDR3: TGTGCCAGCAGCCCTAGCGGGCCGTTCAATGAGCAGTTCTTC. It specifies CASSPSGPFNEQFF. The rearrangement uses TRBV7-6 and TRBJ2-1, with 8 bases aligning to TRBD2. CDR1 is SGHVS, CDR2 FNYEAQ, per germline. V lost 5 bases, J lost 6 bases, and 6 bases stayed unmatched. This CDR3 spans 14 amino acids.

This clone was seen just once. The chain couples TRBV5-8 to TRBJ1-3, with D uncertain. V lost 7 bases and J lost 2, with 10 bases in between. The CDR3 runs to 13 residues. The germline V gene has CDR1 SGHTS and CDR2 YDEGEE. The CDR3 DNA is TGTGCCAGCTCGCCTGGGCCTGGAAACACCATATATTTT. Its protein product is CASSPGPGNTIYF.

The chain employs TRBV29-1 and TRBJ2-5, with TRBD1 matching 8 bases. V lost 3 bases to trimming and J lost 5 bases; unmatched junction nucleotides: 8. From germline, CDR1 is SQVTM and CDR2 ANQGSEA. This CDR3 is 14 amino acids long. CDR3 region: CSVDGQGLTETQYF. DNA of the CDR3: TGCAGCGTTGATGGACAGGGCCTAACGGAGACCCAGTACTTC.

On this clone itself: One end of the junction is discordant with germline, which a read error may explain. The chain recombines TRBV28 with TRBJ2-6; TRBD1 might be the D (5 bases). Germline CDR1 reads MDHEN; CDR2 reads SYDVKM. The CDR3 runs to 13 residues. The CDR3 loop is CASELSGANGLTF. CDR3 in DNA: TGTGCCAGCGAACTTTCTGGGGCCAACGGCCTGACTTTC.

This chain uses TRBV6-1 with TRBJ2-3; D uncertain. Between the trimmed V and J ends, which lost 3 bases and 3 bases, there was a span of 16 bases. CDR3 length equals 16 residues. Per the germline V gene, CDR1 is MNHNS and CDR2 is SASEGT. DNA of the CDR3: TGTGCCAGCAGTGAGCGAGGCAGTATAGTTACAGATACGCAGTATTTT. Protein: CASSERGSIVTDTQYF.

With regard to this clone: A junction boundary mismatches the germline segment, possibly from a read error. The rearrangement links TRBV7-2 to TRBJ2-6, with D possibly TRBD1 on 5 matching bases. This CDR3 contains 15 residues. Germline V lookup: CDR1 SGHTA, CDR2 FQGNSA. The CDR3 nucleotides are TGTGCCAGCAGCCCCTACAGTTCTGGGGCCAACGGCCTGACTTTC. This codes for CASSPYSSGANGLTF. Full variable domain (missing parts from reference TRBV7-2 and TRBJ2-6): GAGVSQSPSNKVTEKGKDVELRCDPISGHTALYWYRQSLGQGLEFLIYFQGNSAPDKSGLPSDRFSAERTGGSVSTLTIQRTQQEDSAVYLCASSPYSSGANGLTFGAGSRLTVL.

V gene TRBV27 combines with J gene TRBJ2-7; 7 bases line up with TRBD1. Losses at the gene ends were 9 bases for V and 4 bases for J; bases not matched to a gene: 12. Germline lookup yields CDR1 MNHEY and CDR2 SMNVEV (reference sequence). The CDR3 has 14 residues. The CDR3 bases are TGTGCCAGGACGAAGAAGGGGGCGAATTACGAGCAGTACTTC. This translates into CARTKKGANYEQYF.

The chain uses TRBV2 and TRBJ1-1; D gene uncertain. The germline gives CDR1 SNHLY, CDR2 FYNNEI. The CDR3 loop spans 11 amino acids. V was trimmed by 8 bases and J by 4 bases, leaving 8 bases between them. The CDR3, as DNA: TGTGCCAGCCAGGCGAGCACTGAAGCTTTCTTT. Translation: CASQASTEAFF.

In its sample, this clone was seen once. J is TRBJ2-1 and V is TRBV30; D perhaps matches TRBD2 (5 bases). Between the trimmed V and J ends, which lost 4 bases and 3 bases, there was a span of 10 bases. Germline V gene lookup returns CDR1 GTSNPN and CDR2 SVGIG (reference sequence). The CDR3 spans 13 residues. CDR3 DNA sequence: TGTGCCTGGACCCTGGGGAGCTACAATGAGCAGTTCTTC. Protein sequence: CAWTLGSYNEQFF.

Only a few counts were recorded for this clone. The rearrangement links TRBV10-3 to TRBJ2-5, with a possible D match to TRBD2 (5 bases). Germline values: CDR1 ENHRY, CDR2 SYGVKD. V shed 10 bases and J shed 5 bases, with 14 bases lying between them. The CDR3 is 12 amino acids. In nucleotides, the CDR3 is TGTGCCACACGGGGTGATTCGGAGACCCAGTACTTC. Translation gives CATRGDSETQYF.

V and J are TRBV19 and TRBJ2-5; 11 nucleotides match TRBD2. The better agreement between TRBJ2-7 and the DNA end casts doubt on the J call. Germline CDR1 and CDR2: LNHDA and SQIVND (reference sequence). This CDR3 comprises 14 residues. CDR3 protein: CASSLLAGDNEQYF. The CDR3 DNA reads as TGTGCCAGTAGCCTACTAGCGGGAGATAACGAGCAGTACTTC.

As regards this clone: Additional DNA sequences in this sample encode the identical CDR3. This chain links TRBV28 with TRBJ1-4, with a possible D match to TRBD1 (6 bases). This CDR3 comprises 14 residues. V lost 5 bases and J 5 bases, leaving 12 bases between the germline ends. Germline CDR1 MDHEN, CDR2 SYDVKM. For the CDR3, the DNA is TGTGCCAGCAGTCTAGGGGGTACCAATGAAAAACTGTTTTTT. Translated, it gives CASSLGGTNEKLFF.

The chain joins TRBV7-3 to TRBJ1-1, with 8 bases lining up with TRBD1. Germline V gene lookup returns CDR1 SGHTA and CDR2 FQGTGA. The CDR3 length is 14 residues. J was trimmed by 7 bases and V by 1 base; bases with no gene match: 5. The CDR3 loop reads CASSLNPGTGEAFF. The CDR3 DNA reads TGTGCCAGCAGCTTAAACCCAGGGACAGGTGAAGCTTTCTTT.

The chain is built from TRBV19 and TRBJ2-2, with a possible D match to TRBD2 (5 bases). CDR1 and CDR2 from the germline V gene are LNHDA and SQIVND (reference sequence). V lost 1 base and J lost 13, with 13 bases in between. The CDR3 is 13 amino acids. The CDR3 DNA follows: TGTGCCAGTAGTATAGCCCTGGCCGAGGGGCTGTTTTTT. Amino acid sequence: CASSIALAEGLFF.